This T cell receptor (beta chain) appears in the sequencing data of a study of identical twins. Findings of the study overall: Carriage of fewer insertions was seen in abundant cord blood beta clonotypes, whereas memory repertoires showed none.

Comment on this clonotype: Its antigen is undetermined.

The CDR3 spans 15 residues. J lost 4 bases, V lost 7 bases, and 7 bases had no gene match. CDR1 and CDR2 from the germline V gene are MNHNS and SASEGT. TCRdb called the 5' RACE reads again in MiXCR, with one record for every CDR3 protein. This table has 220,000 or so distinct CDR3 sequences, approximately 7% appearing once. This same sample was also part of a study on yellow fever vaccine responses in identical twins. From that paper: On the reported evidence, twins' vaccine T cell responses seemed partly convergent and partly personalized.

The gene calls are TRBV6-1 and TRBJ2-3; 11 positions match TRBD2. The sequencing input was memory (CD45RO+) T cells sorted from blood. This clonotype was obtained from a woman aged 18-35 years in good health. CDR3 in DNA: TGTGCCAGCACCGCCGGGACTAGCGGCCCAGATACGCAGTATTTT. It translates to CASTAGTSGPDTQYF.